Reported below is one T cell receptor (beta chain). What it binds is unknown. This sample is part of a study of T cell responses to AZD1222 COVID-19 vaccine. The wider study: Analysis merged second doses at about 4 or about 12 weeks.

TCRdb's copy holds only in-frame clones and misses some; the assay was immunoSEQ multiplex PCR. The sample has 130,000 or so clones, around 94% seen once. Broader study findings: Unmutated variant regions are reportedly targeted by nearly half of spike-specific TCRs. CD4 TCRs covered the whole spike, strongest at regions 160-218 and 743-854.

The sequence was obtained from an adult in good health. This sample comprised peripheral blood, obtained on day 0 of AZD1222 vaccination.

The CDR3 loop reads CAWKVTDFGYTF. In nucleotides, the CDR3 is TGTGCCTGGAAGGTAACAGACTTTGGCTACACCTTC. This chain joins TRBV30 and TRBJ1-2; D uncertain. From germline, CDR1 is GTSNPN and CDR2 SVGIG (reference sequence). This CDR3 comprises 12 residues. V was pared by 4 bases and J by 7 bases, with 13 bases between.